This passage covers 15 T cell receptor beta chains from one sample sequenced in a study of early T cells in non-severe SARS-CoV-2 infection. TCRdb passed the 5' RACE reads through MiXCR, listing each CDR3 protein once. The repertoire consists of 95,000 to 100,000 distinct CDR3 sequences, with approximately 10% occurring once and the leading ten covering roughly 5%. The sample comprised whole blood. All receptors derive from an adult who was a healthcare worker with PCR-confirmed SARS-CoV-2 infection or an uninfected control (not recorded which).

This clonotype was seen at least ten times. The CDR3 nucleotides read TGTGCCAGCTCACCTCAGGGGGCAAATGAAAAACTGTTTTTT. This gives the protein CASSPQGANEKLFF. The chain couples TRBV18 to TRBJ1-4; 8 positions agree with TRBD1. CDR3 length: 14 residues. J lost 5 bases, V lost 3 bases, and 2 bases had no gene match. Looked up from germline, CDR1 is KGHSH and CDR2 is LQKENI.

There are many counts of this clonotype. The rearrangement joins TRBV30 to TRBJ2-1; D is possibly TRBD1 (5 bases). CDR3 length: 15 residues. V dropped 5 bases and J dropped 1 base, with 15 bases sitting between them. Germline V lookup: CDR1 GTSNPN, CDR2 SVGIG (reference sequence). The CDR3 DNA follows: TGTGCCTGGGAAATCGGTGGGGCATCCTACAATGAGCAGTTCTTC. Its protein is CAWEIGGASYNEQFF.

This clonotype was counted only a few times. The genes are TRBV3-1 and TRBJ1-2; no definite D call. Trimming removed 4 bases from V and 4 bases from J, with 25 bases in between. Germline-derived CDR1 and CDR2 are LGHDT and YNNKEL (reference sequence). The CDR3 runs 18 residues. The CDR3 region has the DNA TGTGCCAGCAGCCTCAGAGGAAGCAGAGGCGGAGCGGGCTATGGCTACACCTTC. It yields the protein CASSLRGSRGGAGYGYTF.

Ten or more counts support this clonotype. The V and J genes are TRBV7-6 and TRBJ1-3; D is perhaps TRBD1 (5 bases). The CDR3 has 15 amino acids. Germline CDR1 is SGHVS and CDR2 is FNYEAQ. V was pared by 5 bases and J by 0 bases, with 11 bases between. The CDR3 DNA reads as TGTGCCAGCAGCCCGGGGCCGGCCTCTGGAAACACCATATATTTT. The encoded protein is CASSPGPASGNTIYF.

This clonotype was counted many times. Compared with germline, one end of the junction differs, possibly owing to a read error. This chain joins TRBV7-9 and TRBJ2-7, with D perhaps matching TRBD2 (6 bases). CDR3 length: 13 amino acids. Germline V gene sequence: CDR1 SEHNR, CDR2 FQNEAQ (reference sequence). CDR3 bases: TGTGCCAGCAGCCCACGTCTAGCGTACGGGCAGTACTTC. Translation gives CASSPRLAYGQYF.

The gene calls are TRBV28 and TRBJ2-7; possibly TRBD1 for D (5 bases). Trimming took off 5 bases at V and 2 bases at J, with 16 bases between the two ends. Germline V gene sequence: CDR1 MDHEN, CDR2 SYDVKM. The CDR3 extends over 15 amino acids. For the CDR3, the DNA is TGTGCCAGCAGTAACCGACAGTCCCCAGCCTACGAGCAGTACTTC. The encoded protein is CASSNRQSPAYEQYF.

The V call is TRBV7-9, the J call TRBJ2-7, with 11 bases lining up with TRBD2. Germline V gene data show CDR1 as SEHNR and CDR2 as FQNEAQ (reference sequence). V lost 5 bases and J lost 2; bases outside the gene matches: 2. CDR3 length equals 14 residues. This CDR3 is CASSPTSGAYEQYF. In nucleotides, the CDR3 is TGTGCCAGCAGCCCGACTAGCGGGGCCTACGAGCAGTACTTC.

This clonotype has a single count. The chain joins TRBV25-1 to TRBJ1-6; D call uncertain. V was clipped by 1 base and J by 9 bases, with 7 bases between them. Germline V CDR1 and CDR2: MGHDK, SYGVNS. There are 13 residues in the CDR3. CDR3 protein: CASSESGSSPLHF. CDR3 sequence (DNA): TGTGCCAGCAGTGAATCAGGCTCTTCACCCCTCCACTTT.

V and J are TRBV30 and TRBJ1-2; TRBD1 matches 7 bases. CDR1 and CDR2 (germline): GTSNPN, SVGIG (reference sequence). This CDR3 contains 13 residues. V lost 2 bases and J lost 7; bases outside the gene matches: 7. The CDR3 protein is CAWSRQGMGGYTF. CDR3 nucleotide sequence: TGTGCCTGGAGTCGACAGGGAATGGGTGGCTACACCTTC.

This clonotype was picked up a small number of times. The chain joins TRBV30 to TRBJ2-5; the D gene is possibly TRBD1 (5 bases). Germline V CDR1 and CDR2: GTSNPN, SVGIG (reference sequence). The CDR3 extends over 13 amino acids. The germline V and J ends were trimmed by 4 bases and 1 base, with 10 bases remaining between them. The CDR3 region is CAWKRGPQETQYF. The CDR3 coding sequence is TGTGCCTGGAAAAGGGGCCCCCAAGAGACCCAGTACTTC.

Many counts were recorded for this clonotype. The CDR3 DNA reads TGCAGCGTTGAGGAGGGTCTCGAGCAGTACTTC. Amino acid sequence: CSVEEGLEQYF. The J gene is TRBJ2-7, the V gene TRBV29-1; a possible D gene is TRBD2 (6 bases). V lost 3 bases to trimming and J lost 6 bases, with 9 bases between them. The CDR3 has 11 amino acids. Germline V CDR1 and CDR2: SQVTM, ANQGSEA.

The chain uses TRBV6-5 and TRBJ2-3, with TRBD2 as a possible D gene (5 bases). The CDR3 loop spans 14 amino acids. Trimming left V 6 bases short and J 0 bases short, with 10 bases between. CDR1 MNHEY and CDR2 SVGAGI come from the germline V gene. The CDR3 spells CASRPGLSTDTQYF. The CDR3 DNA sequence: TGTGCCAGCAGGCCTGGACTTAGCACAGATACGCAGTATTTT.

The sample holds many counts of this clonotype. The chain carries TRBV6-5 and TRBJ2-4, with D perhaps matching TRBD1 (6 bases). Trimming took 6 bases from V and 0 from J, leaving 15 bases between them. Looked up from germline, CDR1 is MNHEY and CDR2 is SVGAGI. The CDR3 is 16 amino acids. The CDR3 loop is CASSSQGSVAKNIQYF. The CDR3 nucleotides read TGTGCCAGCAGCTCACAGGGCTCTGTAGCCAAAAACATTCAGTACTTC.

The sample holds a few counts of this clonotype. The chain employs TRBV2 and TRBJ1-5, with a possible D match to TRBD1 (5 bases). The CDR3 is 16 amino acids. Per germline, CDR1 SNHLY and CDR2 FYNNEI. V shed 2 bases and J shed 4 bases, with 15 bases lying between them. DNA of the CDR3: TGTGCCAGCAGTGAATTTGGGGCAGGGATAAATCAGCCCCAGCATTTT. As protein: CASSEFGAGINQPQHF. The variable domain in full, completed from reference TRBV2 and TRBJ1-5, reads EPEVTQTPSHQVTQMGQEVILRCVPISNHLYFYWYRQILGQKVEFLVSFYNNEISEKSEIFDDQFSVERPDGSNFTLKIRSTKLEDSAMYFCASSEFGAGINQPQHFGDGTRLSIL.

This clonotype appeared many times. The CDR3 loop reads CSARSGPQEQYF. As DNA, the CDR3 is TGCAGTGCTAGATCGGGCCCCCAAGAGCAGTACTTC. The rearrangement uses TRBV20-1 and TRBJ2-7; D is ambiguous. Germline V CDR1 and CDR2: DFQATT, SNEGSKA (reference sequence). Trimming removed 2 bases at V and 7 bases at J, with 12 bases between. This CDR3 is built from 12 residues.